Below, 21 T cell receptor beta chains from the same sample are listed, as sequenced in a study of cytomegalovirus exposure and HLA in healthy donors. The PCR ran on 60 Vbeta and 13 Jbeta primers. This table comes from immunoSEQ multiplex PCR, and its TCRdb copy is limited to in-frame clones, with some not included. This table holds 200,000 to 250,000 clones. Material for sequencing was PBMCs. Every receptor here comes from a woman under 40 in good health and CMV-seropositive.

The chain is built from TRBV6-5 and TRBJ1-6; the match to TRBD1 covers 7 bases. The CDR3 runs to 15 residues. The trim removed 8 bases at V and 7 bases at J, leaving 11 bases unmatched. Per germline, CDR1 MNHEY and CDR2 SVGAGI. The CDR3 loop reads CASQSWGQINSPLHF. CDR3 nucleotide sequence: TGTGCCAGCCAATCCTGGGGACAGATAAATTCACCCCTCCACTTT.

V is TRBV4-3 and J is TRBJ2-5; 10 positions agree with TRBD2. With 4 bases clipped from V and 5 bases from J, the junction kept 10 bases outside the gene matches. The length of the CDR3 is 16 residues. The V gene's germline CDR1 is LGHNA and CDR2 YSLEER. The CDR3 region has the DNA TGCGCCAGCAGCCCGCTAGGGGCTAGCGGGGGTGAGACCCAGTACTTC. Its protein is CASSPLGASGGETQYF.

The V and J genes are TRBV9 and TRBJ2-5; D is possibly TRBD2 (5 bases). Trimming removed 4 bases at V and 7 bases at J, with 14 bases between. CDR3 length: 13 amino acids. Per the germline V gene, CDR1 is SGDLS and CDR2 is YYNGEE. In DNA, the CDR3 is TGTGCCAGCAGCCTAGAACCCCGGGGGACCCAGTACTTC. It codes for CASSLEPRGTQYF. Full variable domain (remainder filled in from reference TRBV9 and TRBJ2-5): DSGVTQTPKHLITATGQRVTLRCSPRSGDLSVYWYQQSLDQGLQFLIQYYNGEERAKGNILERFSAQQFPDLHSELNLSSLELGDSALYFCASSLEPRGTQYFGPGTRLLVL.

This chain connects TRBV6-5 to TRBJ2-7; D is perhaps TRBD2 (6 bases). The CDR3 spans 14 residues. Germline loops: CDR1 MNHEY, CDR2 SVGAGI. V was shortened by 5 bases and J by 1 base, with 12 bases between the two germline ends. This CDR3 is CASSRTAGSYEQYF. CDR3 nucleotides: TGTGCCAGCAGTCGAACTGCGGGATCCTACGAGCAGTACTTC.

The V call is TRBV5-1, the J call TRBJ2-3, with 12 bases aligning to TRBD1. The CDR3 has 16 amino acids. Germline trimming cut 3 bases from V and 7 bases from J; bases unmatched to any gene: 9. Germline V gene sequence: CDR1 SGHRS, CDR2 YFSETQ. CDR3 in DNA: TGCGCCAGCAGCTCTAATCCGGGACAGGGGGCCTATACGCAGTATTTT. Its protein product is CASSSNPGQGAYTQYF.

The chain is built from TRBV5-1 and TRBJ2-5; 12 nucleotides agree with TRBD2. Germline CDR1 and CDR2: SGHRS and YFSETQ. V lost 2 bases and J lost 11; bases outside the gene matches: 13. The CDR3 covers 16 residues. DNA for the CDR3: TGCGCCAGCAGCTTCAACTCCGGGACTAGCGGGTCGCAGCAGTACTTC. Translated, it gives CASSFNSGTSGSQQYF.

The gene calls are TRBV12-5 and TRBJ2-3, with 7 positions matching TRBD2. The length of the CDR3 is 14 residues. Germline CDR1 LGHNT, CDR2 FRNRAP. With 4 bases clipped from V and 0 bases from J, the junction kept 1 base outside the gene matches. The CDR3: CASGWGGSTDTQYF. The CDR3 DNA follows: TGTGCTAGTGGTTGGGGGGGAAGCACAGATACGCAGTATTTT.

The J gene is TRBJ2-2, the V gene TRBV2; 8 bases match TRBD2. The CDR3 loop spans 17 amino acids. Germline V lookup: CDR1 SNHLY, CDR2 FYNNEI. J lost 0 bases, V lost 4 bases, and 7 bases had no gene match. The CDR3 reads CASSGKLADPNTGELFF. In DNA form, the CDR3 reads TGTGCCAGCAGTGGCAAACTAGCGGACCCGAACACCGGGGAGCTGTTTTTT.

J is TRBJ1-3 and V is TRBV28; D is possibly TRBD1 (5 bases). V was clipped by 6 bases and J by 4 bases, with 13 bases between them. The CDR3 runs 14 residues. CDR1 and CDR2 (germline): MDHEN, SYDVKM. As DNA, the CDR3 is TGTGCCAGCAGACCCAGGGTATCCGGAAACACCATATATTTT. Translating gives CASRPRVSGNTIYF.

This sequence joins TRBV15 and TRBJ1-4; D unclear. CDR3 length equals 13 residues. Between the trimmed V and J ends, which lost 1 base and 8 bases, there was a span of 8 bases. Looked up from germline, CDR1 is LNHNV and CDR2 is YYDKDF (reference sequence). The CDR3 DNA follows: TGTGCCACCAGCAGAGTTGTGGGCGAAAAACTGTTTTTT. Translation gives CATSRVVGEKLFF.

The chain employs TRBV4-3 and TRBJ1-1; tentative D call: TRBD1 (5 bases). The CDR3 contains 16 residues. V was trimmed by 2 bases and J by 5 bases, leaving 18 bases between them. CDR1 and CDR2 (germline): LGHNA, YSLEER. The CDR3 spells CASSQYKGQGKTEAFF. The DNA of the CDR3 is TGCGCCAGCAGCCAATACAAGGGGCAAGGGAAAACTGAAGCTTTCTTT.

This chain uses TRBV27 with TRBJ2-1, with 7 bases that match TRBD2. The trim removed 10 bases at V and 6 bases at J, leaving 6 bases unmatched. Germline-derived CDR1 and CDR2 are MNHEY and SMNVEV (reference sequence). The CDR3 consists of 12 residues. The CDR3 bases are TGTGCCACCGCGGGGGAAGGCAATGAGCAGTTCTTC. The encoded protein is CATAGEGNEQFF.

This rearrangement joins TRBV10-1 to TRBJ2-5; perhaps TRBD2 as D (5 bases). The end of the DNA is better explained by TRBJ2-7, so the J call may be wrong. The CDR3 length is 13 residues. In germline, CDR1 is WNHNN, CDR2 SYGVQD (reference sequence). The CDR3 is CASSELGGYEQYF. CDR3 DNA sequence: TGCGCCAGCAGTGAGTTAGGAGGCTACGAGCAGTACTTC.

The CDR3 DNA sequence: TGTGCCAGCAAGCGGGAGGGCCAATACAATGAGCAGTTCTTC. Protein product: CASKREGQYNEQFF. The rearrangement links TRBV27 to TRBJ2-1; 10 bases are a match to TRBD2. The CDR3 consists of 14 residues. J was trimmed by 4 bases and V by 7 bases; bases with no gene match: 4. From germline, CDR1 is MNHEY and CDR2 SMNVEV (reference sequence).

The chain is built from TRBV18 and TRBJ2-2; tentatively, D is TRBD2 (5 bases). Germline V CDR1 and CDR2: KGHSH, LQKENI. V lost 2 bases and J 4 bases, leaving 17 bases between the germline ends. The CDR3 spans 17 residues. The CDR3 reads CASSPFSGVAGTGELFF. In DNA, the CDR3 is TGTGCCAGCTCACCATTTTCCGGGGTGGCAGGCACCGGGGAGCTGTTTTTT.

The V call is TRBV7-2, the J call TRBJ2-2; TRBD2 agrees at 13 bases. CDR1 and CDR2 (germline): SGHTA, FQGNSA. The CDR3 is 17 residues long. V lost 5 bases to trimming and J lost 4 bases; unmatched junction nucleotides: 7. The CDR3 protein is CASSTPLAGGPTGELFF. In DNA form, the CDR3 reads TGTGCCAGCAGCACCCCACTAGCGGGGGGGCCCACCGGGGAGCTGTTTTTT.

The rearrangement links TRBV7-8 to TRBJ1-1; D is possibly TRBD1 (5 bases). V lost 2 bases to trimming and J lost 6 bases, with 10 bases between them. The CDR3 totals 13 residues. CDR1 and CDR2 (germline): SGHVS, FQNEAQ. Here the CDR3 DNA reads TGTGCCAGCAGCTTAAGGGGCAGCCCTGAAGCTTTCTTT. It yields the protein CASSLRGSPEAFF.

The V and J genes are TRBV7-9 and TRBJ2-5, with 9 bases identical to TRBD1. This CDR3 region has 16 residues. The V gene end was trimmed by 3 bases and the J gene end by 2 bases; junction bases not matched to a gene: 7. From germline, CDR1 is SEHNR and CDR2 FQNEAQ (reference sequence). For the CDR3, the DNA is TGTGCCAGCAGCTTCGGGACAGGGAAATCTCAAGAGACCCAGTACTTC. Translation: CASSFGTGKSQETQYF. The full variable domain, in which reference TRBV7-9 and TRBJ2-5 provide the parts outside the CDR3, is DTGVSQNPRHKITKRGQNVTFRCDPISEHNRLYWYRQTLGQGPEFLTYFQNEAQLEKSRLLSDRFSAERPKGSFSTLEIQRTEQGDSAMYLCASSFGTGKSQETQYFGPGTRLLVL.

The chain is built from TRBV7-2 and TRBJ2-5, with a weak D call TRBD1 (7 bases). This CDR3 is built from 14 residues. V was shortened by 5 bases and J by 5 bases, with 15 bases between the two germline ends. Germline V gene data show CDR1 as SGHTA and CDR2 as FQGNSA. The CDR3 is CASSGNRGGETQYF. The CDR3 bases are TGTGCCAGCAGCGGTAACAGGGGAGGTGAGACCCAGTACTTC.

The chain employs TRBV25-1 and TRBJ2-7; the D gene is possibly TRBD2 (6 bases). CDR1 is MGHDK, CDR2 SYGVNS, per germline. The V gene lost 3 bases and the J gene lost 6 bases, with 12 bases spanning the gap. The CDR3 is made up of 13 amino acids. The CDR3 bases are TGTGCCAGCAGTGATCGGGAGCGGCGCGAGCAGTACTTC. Amino acid sequence: CASSDRERREQYF.

The chain has TRBV19 and TRBJ2-2; no definite D call. The germline gives CDR1 LNHDA, CDR2 SQIVND (reference sequence). Trimming pared 10 bases from V and 5 bases from J, leaving 11 bases between. This CDR3 is built from 12 residues. The DNA of the CDR3 is TGTGCCACCTATGAGAGGACCGGGGAGCTGTTTTTT. It yields the protein CATYERTGELFF.